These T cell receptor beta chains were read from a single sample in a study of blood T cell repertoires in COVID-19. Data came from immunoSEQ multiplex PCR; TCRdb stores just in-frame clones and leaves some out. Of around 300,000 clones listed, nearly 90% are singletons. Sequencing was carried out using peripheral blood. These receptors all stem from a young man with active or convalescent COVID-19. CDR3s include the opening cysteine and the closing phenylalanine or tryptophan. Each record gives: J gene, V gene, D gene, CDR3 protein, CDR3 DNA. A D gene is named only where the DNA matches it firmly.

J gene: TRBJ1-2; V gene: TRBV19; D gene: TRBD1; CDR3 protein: CASSRQGGASYGYTF; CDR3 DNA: TGTGCCAGTAGTCGACAGGGGGGCGCAAGCTATGGCTACACCTTC
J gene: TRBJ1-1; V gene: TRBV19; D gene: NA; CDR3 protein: CASSPQVRVGTEAFF; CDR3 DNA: TGTGCCAGTAGTCCCCAGGTCAGGGTAGGCACTGAAGCTTTCTTT
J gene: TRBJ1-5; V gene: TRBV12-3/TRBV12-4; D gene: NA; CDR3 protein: CASETEGNQPQHF; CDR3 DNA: TGTGCCAGCGAAACAGAGGGAAATCAGCCCCAGCATTTT
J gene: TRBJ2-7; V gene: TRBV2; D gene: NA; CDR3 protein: CASSVEVGPVEQYF; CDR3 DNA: TGTGCCAGCAGTGTTGAGGTCGGTCCGGTCGAGCAGTACTTC
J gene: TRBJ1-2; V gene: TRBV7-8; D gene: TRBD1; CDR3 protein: CASRPGQGARGYTF; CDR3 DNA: TGTGCCAGCAGGCCGGGACAGGGGGCGCGAGGCTACACCTTC
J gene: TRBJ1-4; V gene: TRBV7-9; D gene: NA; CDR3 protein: CASSLDSPREKLFF; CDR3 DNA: TGTGCCAGCAGCTTAGATAGTCCTCGGGAAAAACTGTTTTTT
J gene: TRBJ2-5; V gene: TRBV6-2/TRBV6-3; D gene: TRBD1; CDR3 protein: CASSPGTGERETQYF; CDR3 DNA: TGTGCCAGCAGCCCTGGGACAGGGGAGCGAGAGACCCAGTACTTC
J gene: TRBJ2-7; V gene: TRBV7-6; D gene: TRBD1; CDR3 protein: CASSPWTGVNEQYF; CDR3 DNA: TGTGCCAGCAGCCCTTGGACAGGGGTAAACGAGCAGTACTTC
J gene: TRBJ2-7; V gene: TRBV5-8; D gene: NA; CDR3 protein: CASSRIGQPSSYEQYF; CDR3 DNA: TGTGCCAGCAGCCGGATTGGACAGCCGAGCTCCTACGAGCAGTACTTC
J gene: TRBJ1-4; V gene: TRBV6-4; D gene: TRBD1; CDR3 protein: CASSETGQGGEKLFF; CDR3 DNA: TGTGCCAGCAGTGAAACAGGACAGGGTGGTGAAAAACTGTTTTTT
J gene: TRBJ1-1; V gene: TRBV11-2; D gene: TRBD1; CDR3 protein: CASSPGGLTEAFF; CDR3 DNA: TGTGCCAGCAGCCCAGGGGGCCTCACTGAAGCTTTCTTT
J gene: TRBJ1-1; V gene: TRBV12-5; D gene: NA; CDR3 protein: CASGLKPNTEAFF; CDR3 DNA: TGTGCTAGTGGCCTTAAGCCGAACACTGAAGCTTTCTTT